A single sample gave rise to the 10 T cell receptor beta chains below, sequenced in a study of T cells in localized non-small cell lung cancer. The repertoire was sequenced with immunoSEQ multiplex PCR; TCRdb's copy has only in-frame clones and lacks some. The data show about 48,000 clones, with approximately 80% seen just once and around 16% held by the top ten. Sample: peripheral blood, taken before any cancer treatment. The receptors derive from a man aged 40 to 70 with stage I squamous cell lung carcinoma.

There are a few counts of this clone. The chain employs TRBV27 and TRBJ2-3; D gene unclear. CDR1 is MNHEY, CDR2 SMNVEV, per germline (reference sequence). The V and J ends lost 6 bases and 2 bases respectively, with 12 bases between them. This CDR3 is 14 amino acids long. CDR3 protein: CASSVGRTTDTQYF. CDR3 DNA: TGTGCCAGCAGCGTTGGACGGACCACAGATACGCAGTATTTT.

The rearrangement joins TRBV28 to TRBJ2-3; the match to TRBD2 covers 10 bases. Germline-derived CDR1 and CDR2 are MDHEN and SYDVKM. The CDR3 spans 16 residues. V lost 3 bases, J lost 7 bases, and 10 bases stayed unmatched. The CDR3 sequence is CASSFPSAGGPNTQYF. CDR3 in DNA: TGTGCCAGCAGTTTCCCCTCAGCGGGGGGGCCGAATACGCAGTATTTT.

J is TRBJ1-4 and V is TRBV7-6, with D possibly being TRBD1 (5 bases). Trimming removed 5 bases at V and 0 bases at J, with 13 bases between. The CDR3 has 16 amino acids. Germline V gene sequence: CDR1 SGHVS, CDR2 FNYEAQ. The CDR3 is CASSPRVGTTNEKLFF. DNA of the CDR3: TGTGCCAGCAGCCCCAGGGTGGGGACAACTAATGAAAAACTGTTTTTT.

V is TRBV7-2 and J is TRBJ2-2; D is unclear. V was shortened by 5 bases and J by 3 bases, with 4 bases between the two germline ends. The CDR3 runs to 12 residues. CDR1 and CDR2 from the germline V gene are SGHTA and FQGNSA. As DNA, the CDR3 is TGTGCCAGCAGCAAATACACCGGGGAGCTGTTTTTT. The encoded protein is CASSKYTGELFF.

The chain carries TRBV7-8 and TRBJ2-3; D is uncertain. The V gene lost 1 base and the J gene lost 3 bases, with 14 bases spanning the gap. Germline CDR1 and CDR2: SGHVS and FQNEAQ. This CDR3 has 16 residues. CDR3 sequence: CASSLVNGIKTDTQYF. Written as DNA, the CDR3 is TGTGCCAGCAGCTTAGTTAATGGGATCAAGACAGATACGCAGTATTTT. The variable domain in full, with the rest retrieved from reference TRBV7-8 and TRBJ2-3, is GAGVSQSPRYKVAKRGQDVALRCDPISGHVSLFWYQQALGQGPEFLTYFQNEAQLDKSGLPSDRFFAERPEGSVSTLKIQRTQQEDSAVYLCASSLVNGIKTDTQYFGPGTRLTVL.

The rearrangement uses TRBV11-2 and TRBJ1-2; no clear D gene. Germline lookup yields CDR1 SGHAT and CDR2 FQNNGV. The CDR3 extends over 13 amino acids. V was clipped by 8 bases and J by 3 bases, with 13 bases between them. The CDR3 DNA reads TGTGCCAGCGGAACAATGCAGGACTATGGCTACACCTTC. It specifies CASGTMQDYGYTF. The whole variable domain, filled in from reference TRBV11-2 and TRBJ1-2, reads EAGVAQSPRYKIIEKRQSVAFWCNPISGHATLYWYQQILGQGPKLLIQFQNNGVVDDSQLPKDRFSAERLKGVDSTLKIQPAKLEDSAVYLCASGTMQDYGYTFGSGTRLTVV.

CDR3 loop: CASSSIGGLLPHEQYF. Here the CDR3 DNA reads TGTGCCAGCAGTTCAATAGGAGGACTATTACCCCACGAGCAGTACTTC. V usage is TRBV11-2 and J usage is TRBJ2-7; D might be TRBD2 (6 bases). In germline, CDR1 is SGHAT, CDR2 FQNNGV. CDR3 length equals 16 residues. Trimming pared 6 bases from V and 5 bases from J, leaving 23 bases between. The whole variable domain, filled in from reference TRBV11-2 and TRBJ2-7, reads EAGVAQSPRYKIIEKRQSVAFWCNPISGHATLYWYQQILGQGPKLLIQFQNNGVVDDSQLPKDRFSAERLKGVDSTLKIQPAKLEDSAVYLCASSSIGGLLPHEQYFGPGTRLTVT.

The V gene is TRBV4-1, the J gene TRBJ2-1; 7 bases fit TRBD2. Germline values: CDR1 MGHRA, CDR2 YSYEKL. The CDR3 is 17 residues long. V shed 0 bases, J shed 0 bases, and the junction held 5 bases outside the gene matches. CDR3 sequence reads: CASSQDSTGGSYNEQFF. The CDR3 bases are TGCGCCAGCAGCCAAGATTCAACGGGGGGCTCCTACAATGAGCAGTTCTTC.

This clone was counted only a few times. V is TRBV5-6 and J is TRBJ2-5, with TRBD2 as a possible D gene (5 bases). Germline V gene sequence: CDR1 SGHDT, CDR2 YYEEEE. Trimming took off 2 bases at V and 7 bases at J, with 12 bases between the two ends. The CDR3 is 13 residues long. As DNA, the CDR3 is TGTGCCAGCAGCTTCGGGATTGTGGGGACCCAGTACTTC. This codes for CASSFGIVGTQYF. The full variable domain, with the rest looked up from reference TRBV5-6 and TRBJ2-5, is DAGVTQSPTHLIKTRGQQVTLRCSPKSGHDTVSWYQQALGQGPQFIFQYYEEEERQRGNFPDRFSGHQFPNYSSELNVNALLLGDSALYLCASSFGIVGTQYFGPGTRLLVL.

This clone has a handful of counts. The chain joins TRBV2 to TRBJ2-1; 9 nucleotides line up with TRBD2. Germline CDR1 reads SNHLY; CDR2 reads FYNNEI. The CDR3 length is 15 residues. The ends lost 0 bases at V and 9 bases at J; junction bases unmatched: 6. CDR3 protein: CASSEARTSVGEQFF. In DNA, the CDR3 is TGTGCCAGCAGTGAAGCGAGGACTAGCGTGGGTGAGCAGTTCTTC.